A selection of T cell receptor beta chains follows, all from one sample in a study of cytomegalovirus exposure and HLA in healthy donors. Profiled with immunoSEQ multiplex PCR; TCRdb holds only in-frame clones, not every one. The sample includes about 130,000 clones, 78% seen only once; the top ten take approximately 11%. The sequenced sample consisted of PBMCs. All receptors come from a man aged 25 to 40 in good health and CMV-seropositive. Each CDR3 is given with its conserved first and last residue. Each record gives: CDR3 length, V gene, CDR3 protein.

CDR3 length: 16; V gene: TRBV4-3; CDR3 protein: CASSQDGVVPGNEQFF
CDR3 length: 15; V gene: TRBV28; CDR3 protein: CASSSGLAGTNEQFF
CDR3 length: 15; V gene: TRBV6-6; CDR3 protein: CASSYLGGPSYEQYF
CDR3 length: 18; V gene: TRBV11-2; CDR3 protein: CASRGALAAVPSYNEQFF
CDR3 length: 14; V gene: TRBV19; CDR3 protein: CASKPGLSSYEQYF
CDR3 length: 14; V gene: TRBV11-2; CDR3 protein: CASSPSDGTYEQYF
CDR3 length: 17; V gene: TRBV14; CDR3 protein: CASSQGRRGRLANEQFF
CDR3 length: 17; V gene: TRBV9; CDR3 protein: CASSVGTSGSSYNEQFF
CDR3 length: 15; V gene: TRBV4-2; CDR3 protein: CASSQGLAFTGTQYF
CDR3 length: 13; V gene: TRBV27; CDR3 protein: CASSSTTGGEQYF
CDR3 length: 16; V gene: TRBV6-4; CDR3 protein: CASSSFGGSAYNEQFF
CDR3 length: 15; V gene: TRBV4-1; CDR3 protein: CASSQDRGHNQPQHF
CDR3 length: 12; V gene: TRBV28; CDR3 protein: CASSLVEYEQYF
CDR3 length: 17; V gene: TRBV7-9; CDR3 protein: CASSRRLAGYNTGELFF
CDR3 length: 16; V gene: TRBV4-2; CDR3 protein: CASSQIQGNGGNTIYF
CDR3 length: 15; V gene: TRBV10-3; CDR3 protein: CAIRERTGGGNTIYF
CDR3 length: 16; V gene: TRBV28; CDR3 protein: CASSLFLQSSNQPQHF
CDR3 length: 15; V gene: TRBV7-3; CDR3 protein: CASSLIAFWPDTQYF
CDR3 length: 12; V gene: TRBV28; CDR3 protein: CASSFGQGEAFF
CDR3 length: 14; V gene: TRBV5-1; CDR3 protein: CASSSWDSRTEAFF
CDR3 length: 16; V gene: TRBV27; CDR3 protein: CASSLGANTIPYEQYF
CDR3 length: 12; V gene: TRBV2; CDR3 protein: CASREGVDEQYF
CDR3 length: 13; V gene: TRBV7-9; CDR3 protein: CASSFDWNTEAFF
CDR3 length: 14; V gene: TRBV27; CDR3 protein: CASSLSSLAYEQYF
CDR3 length: 14; V gene: TRBV6-4; CDR3 protein: CASSAGGSGETQYF
CDR3 length: 14; V gene: TRBV5-4; CDR3 protein: CASREGTTGTEAFF
CDR3 length: 13; V gene: TRBV13; CDR3 protein: CASSLGTPNTQYF
CDR3 length: 16; V gene: TRBV5-1; CDR3 protein: CASSFGHRATNEKLFF
CDR3 length: 14; V gene: TRBV7-9; CDR3 protein: CASSLGSSAWPLFF
CDR3 length: 13; V gene: TRBV7-9; CDR3 protein: CASSLVMANGYTF
CDR3 length: 11; V gene: TRBV27; CDR3 protein: CASSQGQEQYF
CDR3 length: 15; V gene: TRBV27; CDR3 protein: CASTAGTGRLETQYF
CDR3 length: 14; V gene: TRBV5-5; CDR3 protein: CASSLAEARDTQYF
CDR3 length: 16; V gene: TRBV6-1; CDR3 protein: CASSEDSPYNNQPQHF
CDR3 length: 14; V gene: TRBV27; CDR3 protein: CASSNRGRYYGYTF
CDR3 length: 16; V gene: TRBV9; CDR3 protein: CASSVGGGNSGNTIYF
CDR3 length: 16; V gene: TRBV7-7; CDR3 protein: CASSLGGTSGRETQYF
CDR3 length: 12; V gene: TRBV29-1; CDR3 protein: CSVGTPQETQYF
CDR3 length: 17; V gene: TRBV18; CDR3 protein: CASSPQSRPQTVYEQYF
CDR3 length: 13; V gene: TRBV30; CDR3 protein: CAWAGGLGQPQHF
CDR3 length: 17; V gene: TRBV11-2; CDR3 protein: CASSLFRRQSSYNEQFF
CDR3 length: 16; V gene: TRBV27; CDR3 protein: CASRGLAGESYNEQFF
CDR3 length: 14; V gene: TRBV30; CDR3 protein: CARAAGGWQETQYF
CDR3 length: 16; V gene: TRBV11-2; CDR3 protein: CASSLDRTANTGELFF
CDR3 length: 15; V gene: TRBV16; CDR3 protein: CASSPVEVDSSGAFF
CDR3 length: 17; V gene: TRBV28; CDR3 protein: CASSSTGTGGLLRGYTF
CDR3 length: 17; V gene: TRBV11-3; CDR3 protein: CASSARQSGLAGPEQFF
CDR3 length: 15; V gene: TRBV2; CDR3 protein: CASSEEETGGQPQHF
CDR3 length: 18; V gene: TRBV4-3; CDR3 protein: CASSLLWGTSEYTGELFF
CDR3 length: 13; V gene: TRBV30; CDR3 protein: CAWSYWDRNEQFF
CDR3 length: 16; V gene: TRBV7-3; CDR3 protein: CASSPRGLAATDTQYF
CDR3 length: 16; V gene: TRBV19; CDR3 protein: CASRSVGTGLSYEQYF
CDR3 length: 16; V gene: TRBV27; CDR3 protein: CASSSRGTLVQETQYF